Sequencing of this T cell receptor beta chain was carried out in a study of CXCR3-negative and CXCR3-positive naive CD8 T cells. Study overall: Cumulative TRB read yield was some 140 million, averaging about 1.5 +/- 0.3 million per library.

As to this clonotype: Antigen unknown.

Notes on the study in general: Similar TRBV-TRBJ gene usage was seen in naive CXCR3-negative and CXCR3-positive cells, but not in memory cells. Diversity ran similarly high across both naive subsets but far lower in memory CD8+ cells.

The libraries of TRB cDNA were constructed through 5' RACE using UMI labels. TCRdb reprocessed the 5' RACE reads; each CDR3 protein has one entry and no DNA is given. This repertoire includes roughly 40,000 distinct CDR3 sequences. The germline CDR1 and CDR2 sequences are MGHDK and SYGVNS. This CDR3 comprises 15 residues. The receptor comes from a human donor in good health. Some clones in this sample may be carry-over from other donors' samples. The sample consisted of memory CD8+ T cells from blood. The chain uses TRBV25-1 and TRBJ1-1; TCRdb indicates TRBD1, and absent DNA this call remains unverified. CDR3 region: CASSETRGPNTEAFF.